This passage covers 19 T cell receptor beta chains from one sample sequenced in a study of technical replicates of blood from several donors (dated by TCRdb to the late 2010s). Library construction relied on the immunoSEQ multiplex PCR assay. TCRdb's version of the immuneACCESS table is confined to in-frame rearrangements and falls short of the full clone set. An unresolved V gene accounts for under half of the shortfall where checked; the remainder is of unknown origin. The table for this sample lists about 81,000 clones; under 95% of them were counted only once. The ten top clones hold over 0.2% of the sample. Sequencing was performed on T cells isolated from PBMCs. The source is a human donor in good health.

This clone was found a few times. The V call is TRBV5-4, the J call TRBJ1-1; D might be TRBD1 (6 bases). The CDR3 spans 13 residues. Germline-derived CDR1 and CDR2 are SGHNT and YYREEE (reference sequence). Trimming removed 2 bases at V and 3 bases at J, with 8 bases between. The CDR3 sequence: CASSFGQYTEAFF. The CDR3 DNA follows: TGTGCCAGCAGCTTCGGACAGTACACTGAAGCTTTCTTT.

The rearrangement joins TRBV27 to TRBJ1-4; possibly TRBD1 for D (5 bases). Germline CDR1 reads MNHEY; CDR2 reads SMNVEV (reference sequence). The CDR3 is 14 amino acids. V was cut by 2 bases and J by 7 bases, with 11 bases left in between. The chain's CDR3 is CASSLVGAGEKLFF. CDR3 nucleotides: TGTGCCAGCAGTTTAGTAGGGGCAGGTGAAAAACTGTTTTTT.

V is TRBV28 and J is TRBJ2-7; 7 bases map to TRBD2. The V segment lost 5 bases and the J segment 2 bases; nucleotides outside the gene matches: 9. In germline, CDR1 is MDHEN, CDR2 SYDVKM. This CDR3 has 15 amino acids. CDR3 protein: CASSPRGTTTYEQYF. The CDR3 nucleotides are TGTGCCAGCAGTCCTCGAGGGACTACCACCTACGAGCAGTACTTC. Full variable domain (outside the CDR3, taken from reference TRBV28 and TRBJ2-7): DVKVTQSSRYLVKRTGEKVFLECVQDMDHENMFWYRQDPGLGLRLIYFSYDVKMKEKGDIPEGYSVSREKKERFSLILESASTNQTSMYLCASSPRGTTTYEQYFGPGTRLTVT.

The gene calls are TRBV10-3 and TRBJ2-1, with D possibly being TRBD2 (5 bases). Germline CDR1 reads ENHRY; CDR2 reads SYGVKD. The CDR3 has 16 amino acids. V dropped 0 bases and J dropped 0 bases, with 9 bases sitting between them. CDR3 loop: CAISESGEGSYNEQFF. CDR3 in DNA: TGTGCCATCAGTGAGTCCGGGGAAGGCTCCTACAATGAGCAGTTCTTC.

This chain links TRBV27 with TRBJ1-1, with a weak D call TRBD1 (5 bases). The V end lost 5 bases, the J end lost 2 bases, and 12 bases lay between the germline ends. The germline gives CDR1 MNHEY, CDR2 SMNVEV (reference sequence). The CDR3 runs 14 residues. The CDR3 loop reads CASSRGTENTEAFF. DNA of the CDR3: TGTGCCAGCAGTCGCGGGACCGAAAACACTGAAGCTTTCTTT.

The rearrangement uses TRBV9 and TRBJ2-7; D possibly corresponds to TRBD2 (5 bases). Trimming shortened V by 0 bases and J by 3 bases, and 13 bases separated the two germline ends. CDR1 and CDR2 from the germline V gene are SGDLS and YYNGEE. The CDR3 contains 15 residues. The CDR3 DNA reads TGTGCCAGCAGCGTAGGGGGAGCTGAGAACTACGAGCAGTACTTC. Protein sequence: CASSVGGAENYEQYF.

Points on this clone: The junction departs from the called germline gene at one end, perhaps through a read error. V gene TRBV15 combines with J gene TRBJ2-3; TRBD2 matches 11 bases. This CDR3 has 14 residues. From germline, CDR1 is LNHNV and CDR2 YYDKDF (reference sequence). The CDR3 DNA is TGTGCCACCACCCCGACTAGCGGGGTTTCGATTGGACATTTT. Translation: CATTPTSGVSIGHF.

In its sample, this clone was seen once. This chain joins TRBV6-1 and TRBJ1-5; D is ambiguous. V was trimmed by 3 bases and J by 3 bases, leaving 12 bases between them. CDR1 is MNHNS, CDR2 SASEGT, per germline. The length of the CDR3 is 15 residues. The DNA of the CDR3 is TGTGCCAGCAGTGACCCCCGGGAGTACAATCAGCCCCAGCATTTT. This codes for CASSDPREYNQPQHF.

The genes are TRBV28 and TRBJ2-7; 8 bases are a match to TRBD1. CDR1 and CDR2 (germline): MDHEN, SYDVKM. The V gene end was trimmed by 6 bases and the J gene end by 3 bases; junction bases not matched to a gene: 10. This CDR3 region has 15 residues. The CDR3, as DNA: TGTGCCAGCAGCAAATTTACGGGACAGGACTACGAGCAGTACTTC. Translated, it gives CASSKFTGQDYEQYF.

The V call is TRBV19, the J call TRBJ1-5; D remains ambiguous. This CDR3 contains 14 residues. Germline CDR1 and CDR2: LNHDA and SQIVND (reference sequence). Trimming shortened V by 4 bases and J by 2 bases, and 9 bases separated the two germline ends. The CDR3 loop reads CASSRLAGNQPQHF. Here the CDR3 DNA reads TGTGCCAGTAGTAGGCTGGCGGGCAATCAGCCCCAGCATTTT.

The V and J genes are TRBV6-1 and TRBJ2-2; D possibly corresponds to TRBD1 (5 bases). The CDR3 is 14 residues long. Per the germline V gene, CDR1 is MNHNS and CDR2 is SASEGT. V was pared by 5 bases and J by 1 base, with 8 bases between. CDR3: CASSIQGNTGELFF. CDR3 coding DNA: TGTGCCAGCAGTATCCAGGGGAACACCGGGGAGCTGTTTTTT.

CDR3 residues: CASSLARGDTQYF. CDR3 in DNA: TGCGCCAGCAGCTTGGCCCGCGGGGATACGCAGTATTTT. The chain has TRBV5-1 and TRBJ2-3; D might be TRBD2 (5 bases). The CDR3 consists of 13 residues. Per germline, CDR1 SGHRS and CDR2 YFSETQ. V lost 0 bases to trimming and J lost 6 bases, with 8 bases between them.

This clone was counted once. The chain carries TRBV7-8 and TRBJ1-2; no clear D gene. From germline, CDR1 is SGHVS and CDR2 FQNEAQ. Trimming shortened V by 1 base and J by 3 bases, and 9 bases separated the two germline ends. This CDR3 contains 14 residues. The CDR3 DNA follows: TGTGCCAGCAGCTTAGACCGGAGGGACTATGGCTACACCTTC. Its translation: CASSLDRRDYGYTF. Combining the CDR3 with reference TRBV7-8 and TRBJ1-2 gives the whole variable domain GAGVSQSPRYKVAKRGQDVALRCDPISGHVSLFWYQQALGQGPEFLTYFQNEAQLDKSGLPSDRFFAERPEGSVSTLKIQRTQQEDSAVYLCASSLDRRDYGYTFGSGTRLTVV.

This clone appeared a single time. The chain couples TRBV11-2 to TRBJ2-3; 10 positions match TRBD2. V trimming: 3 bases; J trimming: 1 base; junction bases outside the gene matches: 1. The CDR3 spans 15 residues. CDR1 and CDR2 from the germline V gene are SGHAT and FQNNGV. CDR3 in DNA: TGTGCCAGCAGCTTCCTAGCGGGGGGCACAGATACGCAGTATTTT. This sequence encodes CASSFLAGGTDTQYF.

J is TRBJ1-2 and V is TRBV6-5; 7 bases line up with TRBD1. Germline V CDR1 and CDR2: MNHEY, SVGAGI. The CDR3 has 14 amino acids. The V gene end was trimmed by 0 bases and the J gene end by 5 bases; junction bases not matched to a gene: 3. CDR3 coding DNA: TGTGCCAGCAGTTACTCCAGGGGGAGTTATGGCTACACCTTC. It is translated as CASSYSRGSYGYTF.

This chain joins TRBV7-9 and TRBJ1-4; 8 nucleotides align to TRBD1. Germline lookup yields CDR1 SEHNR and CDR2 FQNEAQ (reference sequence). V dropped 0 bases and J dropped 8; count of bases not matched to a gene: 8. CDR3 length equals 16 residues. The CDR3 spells CASSLATGQGHEKLFF. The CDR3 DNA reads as TGTGCCAGCAGCTTAGCGACAGGACAGGGCCACGAAAAACTGTTTTTT.

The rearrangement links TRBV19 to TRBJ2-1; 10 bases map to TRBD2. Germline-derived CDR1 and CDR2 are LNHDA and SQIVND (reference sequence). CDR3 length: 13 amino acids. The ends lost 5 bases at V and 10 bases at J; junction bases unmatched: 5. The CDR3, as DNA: TGTGCCAGTAGTTTAGCGGGAGGTAACGAGCAGTTCTTC. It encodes CASSLAGGNEQFF.

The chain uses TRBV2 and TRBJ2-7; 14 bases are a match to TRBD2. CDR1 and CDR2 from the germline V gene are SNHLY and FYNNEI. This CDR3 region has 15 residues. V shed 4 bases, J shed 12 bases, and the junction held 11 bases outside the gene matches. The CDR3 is CASSVHPGLAGVRYF. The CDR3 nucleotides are TGTGCCAGCAGTGTCCATCCGGGACTAGCGGGAGTACGGTACTTC. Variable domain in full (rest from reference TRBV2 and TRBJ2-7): EPEVTQTPSHQVTQMGQEVILRCVPISNHLYFYWYRQILGQKVEFLVSFYNNEISEKSEIFDDQFSVERPDGSNFTLKIRSTKLEDSAMYFCASSVHPGLAGVRYFGPGTRLTVT.

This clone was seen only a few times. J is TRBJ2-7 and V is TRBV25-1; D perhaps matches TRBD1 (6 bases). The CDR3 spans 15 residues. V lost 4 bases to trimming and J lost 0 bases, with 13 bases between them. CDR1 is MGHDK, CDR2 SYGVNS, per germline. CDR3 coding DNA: TGTGCCAGCAGTGCCCCGGACAGCCTCTCCTACGAGCAGTACTTC. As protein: CASSAPDSLSYEQYF.